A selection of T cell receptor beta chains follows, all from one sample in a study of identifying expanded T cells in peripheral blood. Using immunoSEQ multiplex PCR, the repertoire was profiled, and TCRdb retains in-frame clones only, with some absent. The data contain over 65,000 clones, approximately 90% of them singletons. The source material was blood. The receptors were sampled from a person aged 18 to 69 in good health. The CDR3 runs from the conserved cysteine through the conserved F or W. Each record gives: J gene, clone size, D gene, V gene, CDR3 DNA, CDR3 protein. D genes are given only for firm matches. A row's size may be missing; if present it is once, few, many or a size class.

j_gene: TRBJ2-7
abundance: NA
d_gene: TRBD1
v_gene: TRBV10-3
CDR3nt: TGTGCCATCGGACAGGGGTTCCCACCTAATAACGAGCAGTACTTC
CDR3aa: CAIGQGFPPNNEQYF

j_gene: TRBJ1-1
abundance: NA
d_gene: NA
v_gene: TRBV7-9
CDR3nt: TGTGCCAGCAGCTTTCACGGGAACACTGAAGCTTTCTTT
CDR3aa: CASSFHGNTEAFF

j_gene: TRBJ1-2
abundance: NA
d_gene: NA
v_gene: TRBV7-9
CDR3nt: TGTGCCAGCAGCTTAGGGCAGTCTAACTATGGCTACACCTTC
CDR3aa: CASSLGQSNYGYTF

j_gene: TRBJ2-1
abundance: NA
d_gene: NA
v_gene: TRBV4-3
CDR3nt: TGCGCCAGCAGCCACGGTGATCGAACCTACAATGAGCAGTTCTTC
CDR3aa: CASSHGDRTYNEQFF

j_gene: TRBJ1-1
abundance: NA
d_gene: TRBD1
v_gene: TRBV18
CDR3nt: TGTGCCAGCTCACCCGACAGGGGGGCTGAAGCTTTCTTT
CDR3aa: CASSPDRGAEAFF

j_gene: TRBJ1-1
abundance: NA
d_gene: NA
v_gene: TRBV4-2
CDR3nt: TGTGCCAGCAGCCAAGGCGAGGGTCCGAACACTGAAGCTTTCTTT
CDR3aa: CASSQGEGPNTEAFF

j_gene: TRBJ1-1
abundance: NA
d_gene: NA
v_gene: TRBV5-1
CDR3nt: TGCGCCAGCAGCTTCTTAGGGTTGAACACTGAAGCTTTCTTT
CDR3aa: CASSFLGLNTEAFF

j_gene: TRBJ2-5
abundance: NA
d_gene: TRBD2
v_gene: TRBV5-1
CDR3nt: TGCGCCAGCAGCTTATCTTATAGCGGGCCGCCCCAAGAGACCCAGTACTTC
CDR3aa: CASSLSYSGPPQETQYF

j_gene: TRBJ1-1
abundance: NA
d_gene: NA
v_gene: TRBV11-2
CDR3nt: TGTGCCAGCAGCTTATCGTCCGGCACTGAAGCTTTCTTT
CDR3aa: CASSLSSGTEAFF

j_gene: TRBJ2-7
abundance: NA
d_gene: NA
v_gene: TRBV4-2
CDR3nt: TGTGCCAGCAGCCAAGGGGCAGGGGCCTACGAGCAGTACTTC
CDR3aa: CASSQGAGAYEQYF

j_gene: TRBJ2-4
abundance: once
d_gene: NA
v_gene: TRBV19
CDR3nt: TGTGCCAGTAGTATGAGGGCGGGGGCGTCCTTAGCCAAAAACATTCAGTACTTC
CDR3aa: CASSMRAGASLAKNIQYF

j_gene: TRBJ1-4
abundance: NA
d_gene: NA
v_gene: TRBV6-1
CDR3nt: TGTGCCAGCTCAATTAAGGACACGAATGAAAAACTGTTTTTT
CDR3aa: CASSIKDTNEKLFF

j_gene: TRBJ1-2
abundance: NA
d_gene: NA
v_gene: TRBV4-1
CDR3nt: TGCGCCAGCAACTCCCCCGGGGAGAAAAGAACTAACTATGGCTACACCTTC
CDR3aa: CASNSPGEKRTNYGYTF

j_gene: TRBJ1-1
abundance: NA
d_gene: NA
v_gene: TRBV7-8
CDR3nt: TGTGCCAGCAGCCCCGGGCCCACTGAAGCTTTCTTT
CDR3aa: CASSPGPTEAFF

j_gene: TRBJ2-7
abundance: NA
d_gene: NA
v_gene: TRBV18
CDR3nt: TGTGCCAGCTCACCCCTAATAGACAAGATCGCCTACGAGCAGTACTTC
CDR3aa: CASSPLIDKIAYEQYF

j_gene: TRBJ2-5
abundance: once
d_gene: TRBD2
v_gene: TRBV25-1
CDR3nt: TGTGCCAGCACAGGGACTAGCGGGAGTGTTGGAGAGACCCAGTACTTC
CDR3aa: CASTGTSGSVGETQYF

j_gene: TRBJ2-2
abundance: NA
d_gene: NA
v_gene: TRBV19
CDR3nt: TGTGCCAGTAGTTCTCTCAGCTTCCGTGGCACCGGGGAGCTGTTTTTT
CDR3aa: CASSSLSFRGTGELFF

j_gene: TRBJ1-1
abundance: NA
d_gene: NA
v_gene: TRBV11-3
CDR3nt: TGTGCCAGCAGCTTAGCGGGACTCTCGAACACTGAAGCTTTCTTT
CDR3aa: CASSLAGLSNTEAFF

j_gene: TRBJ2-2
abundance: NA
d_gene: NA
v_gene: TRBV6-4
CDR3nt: TGTGCCAGCAGCAAGGAATCCGGGACCGGGGAGCTGTTTTTT
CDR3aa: CASSKESGTGELFF

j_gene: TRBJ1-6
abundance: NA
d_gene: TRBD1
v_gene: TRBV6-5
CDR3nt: TGTGCCAGCAGTTACGGACAGGGGAGTGGATCACCCCTCCACTTT
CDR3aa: CASSYGQGSGSPLHF

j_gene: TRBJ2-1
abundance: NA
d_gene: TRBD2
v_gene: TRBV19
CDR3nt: TGTGCCAGTAGTATCGGGCGGGGGGGATCCTACAATGAGCAGTTCTTC
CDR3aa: CASSIGRGGSYNEQFF

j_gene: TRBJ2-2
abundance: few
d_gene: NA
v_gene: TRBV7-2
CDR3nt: TGTGCCAGCAGCTTAGTTCAAGGGGCCGGCGGGGAGCTGTTTTTT
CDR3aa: CASSLVQGAGGELFF

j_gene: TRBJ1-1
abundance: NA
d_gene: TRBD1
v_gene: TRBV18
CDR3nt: TGTGCCAGCTCAACGGGACAGGGGAACACTGAAGCTTTCTTT
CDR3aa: CASSTGQGNTEAFF

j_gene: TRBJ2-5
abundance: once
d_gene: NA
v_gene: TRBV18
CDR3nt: TGTGCCAGCTCACCAACAGGGATGGGGGAGACCCAGTACTTC
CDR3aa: CASSPTGMGETQYF

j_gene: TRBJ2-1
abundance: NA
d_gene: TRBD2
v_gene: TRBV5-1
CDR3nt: TGCGCCAGCAGCCAAGGACTAGCGGGGGGTTGGGATGAGCAGTTCTTC
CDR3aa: CASSQGLAGGWDEQFF

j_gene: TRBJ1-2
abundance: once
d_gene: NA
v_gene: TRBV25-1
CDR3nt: TGTGCCAGCAGTGACCAGGGTTATGGCTACACCTTC
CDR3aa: CASSDQGYGYTF

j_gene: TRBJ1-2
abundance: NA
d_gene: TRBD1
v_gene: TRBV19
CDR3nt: TGTGCCAGTAGTTTTGGACAGGGGTCCAACTATGGCTACACCTTC
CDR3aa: CASSFGQGSNYGYTF

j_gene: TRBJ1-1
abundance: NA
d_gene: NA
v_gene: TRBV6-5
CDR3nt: TGTGCCAGCAGTTCCTATCGTCAATTATTGGGGACTGAAGCTTTCTTT
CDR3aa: CASSSYRQLLGTEAFF

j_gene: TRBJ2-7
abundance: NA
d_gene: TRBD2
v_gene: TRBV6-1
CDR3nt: TGTGCCAGCAGTGAAGAAGCGGGGGGGCCGTACGAGCAGTACTTC
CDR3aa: CASSEEAGGPYEQYF

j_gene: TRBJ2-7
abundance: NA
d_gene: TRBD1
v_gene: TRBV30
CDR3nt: TGTGCCTGGAGCCACAGGGGGCAACGGACCTACGAGCAGTACTTC
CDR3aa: CAWSHRGQRTYEQYF

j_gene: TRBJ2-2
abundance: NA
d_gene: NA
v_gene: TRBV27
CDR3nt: TGTGCCAGCACCTGGGGGCCAGGGTCGAACACCGGGGAGCTGTTTTTT
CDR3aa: CASTWGPGSNTGELFF

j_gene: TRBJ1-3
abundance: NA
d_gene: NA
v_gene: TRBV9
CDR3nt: TGTGCCAGCAGCACGAGCTCTGGAAACACCATATATTTT
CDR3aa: CASSTSSGNTIYF

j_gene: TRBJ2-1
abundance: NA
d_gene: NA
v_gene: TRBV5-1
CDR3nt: TGCGCCAGCAGCTACTCCGGACAGAACAATGAGCAGTTCTTC
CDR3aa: CASSYSGQNNEQFF

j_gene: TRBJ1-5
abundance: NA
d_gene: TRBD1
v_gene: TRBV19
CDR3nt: TGTGCCAGCGGACCAGGGGGCGAGTTGATTAGGCTAGGCAATCAGCCCCAGCATTTT
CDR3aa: CASGPGGELIRLGNQPQHF

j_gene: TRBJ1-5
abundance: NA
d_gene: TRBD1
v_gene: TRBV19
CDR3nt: TGTGCCAGTAGTATAGGCCCAGGGGGCAGGGGCGAGGGTAGCAATCAGCCCCAGCATTTT
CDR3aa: CASSIGPGGRGEGSNQPQHF

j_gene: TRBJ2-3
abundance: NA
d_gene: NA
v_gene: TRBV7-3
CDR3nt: TGTGCCAGCAGCTTAGTGTCGACGCCAGCAGATACGCAGTATTTT
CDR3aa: CASSLVSTPADTQYF

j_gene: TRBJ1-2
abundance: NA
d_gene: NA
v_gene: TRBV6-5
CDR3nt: TGTGCCAGCAGTTACGTCCTGGGTAACGCCTATGGCTACACCTTC
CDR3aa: CASSYVLGNAYGYTF

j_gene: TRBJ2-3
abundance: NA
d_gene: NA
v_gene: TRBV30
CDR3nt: TGTGCCTGGAGTCCGAACTCTAGCACAGATACGCAGTATTTT
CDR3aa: CAWSPNSSTDTQYF

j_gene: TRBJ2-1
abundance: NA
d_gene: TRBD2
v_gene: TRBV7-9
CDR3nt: TGTGCCAGCACCCCAGGCAAGCGGGGGTACAATGAGCAGTTCTTC
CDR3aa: CASTPGKRGYNEQFF

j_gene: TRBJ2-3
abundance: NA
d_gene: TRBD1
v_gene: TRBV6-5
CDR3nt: TGTGCCAGCAGGACGGGACAGGGGCCCACAGATACGCAGTATTTT
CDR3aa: CASRTGQGPTDTQYF

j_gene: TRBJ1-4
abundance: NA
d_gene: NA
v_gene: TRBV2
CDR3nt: TGTGCCAGCAGTGAAGGGGCCTGGGGAAAACTGTTTTTT
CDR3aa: CASSEGAWGKLFF